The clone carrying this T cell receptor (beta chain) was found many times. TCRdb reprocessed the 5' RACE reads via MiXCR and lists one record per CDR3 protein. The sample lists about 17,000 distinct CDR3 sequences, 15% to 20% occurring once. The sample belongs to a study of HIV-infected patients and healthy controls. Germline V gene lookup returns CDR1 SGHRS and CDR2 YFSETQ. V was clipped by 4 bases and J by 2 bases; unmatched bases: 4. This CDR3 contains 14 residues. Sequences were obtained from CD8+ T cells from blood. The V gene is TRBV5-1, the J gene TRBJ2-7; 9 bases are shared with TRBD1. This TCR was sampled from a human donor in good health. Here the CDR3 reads CASSLGDRAYEQYF. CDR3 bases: TGCGCCAGCAGCCTGGGGGACAGGGCCTACGAGCAGTACTTC.